The clone carrying this TCR beta chain was observed a single time. The data are from a study of blood T cell repertoires in COVID-19. Study context: Specimens from acute and convalescent COVID-19 originated in the United States, Italy and Spain. Sample material is recorded as cDNA or gDNA derived from T cells, B-cell-depleted T cells, or PBMCs.

Per the original data handling: Counts of nucleated cells, estimated from reference gene primer amplification, were obtained. Repertoires were generated with immunoSEQ multiplex PCR, while TCRdb's copy carries only in-frame clones and drops some. The V and J calls and clone size were taken over from that table, and D and trimming were inferred from the DNA. The sample gives about 75,000 clones, 80% to 90% of which show up once; roughly 7% is in the top ten. In germline, CDR1 is KGHSH, CDR2 LQKENI. This CDR3 is 13 amino acids long. The V end was cut by 2 bases, the J end by 6 bases, with 10 bases between.

This TCR was sampled from a woman between 50 and 59 years old with acute or convalescent COVID-19. The sequenced material came from peripheral blood. The chain is built from TRBV18 and TRBJ1-1; maybe TRBD1 (6 bases). The CDR3 nucleotides are TGTGCCAGCTCACCATCGGGGGGCCCTGAAGCTTTCTTT. Translating gives CASSPSGGPEAFF. Filled out from reference TRBV18 and TRBJ1-1, the complete variable domain reads NAGVMQNPRHLVRRRGQEARLRCSPMKGHSHVYWYRQLPEEGLKFMVYLQKENIIDESGMPKERFSAEFPKEGPSILRIQQVVRGDSAAYFCASSPSGGPEAFFGQGTRLTVV.